Here is one T cell receptor (beta chain) with its context. Study processing details: Estimation of nucleated cell counts was performed using reference gene primer amplification. Data came from immunoSEQ multiplex PCR; TCRdb stores just in-frame clones and leaves some out. That table furnishes V, J and clone size, whereas the DNA furnished D and trimming. In the table there are 75,000 to 95,000 clones, more than 85% of which are singletons. The data stem from a study of blood T cell repertoires in COVID-19. Study-wide background: The origin of the acute and convalescent COVID-19 samples was the United States, Italy and Spain. PBMCs, B-cell-depleted T cells, or T cells were the source of the cDNA or gDNA that made up the material.

The sequence was obtained from a man aged 55 to 70 with acute or convalescent COVID-19. Specimen: peripheral blood.

CDR3 DNA sequence: TGTGCCAGCAGTTACCTTAATAGCGGCGTCACCGGGGAGCTGTTTTTT. As protein: CASSYLNSGVTGELFF. The J gene is TRBJ2-2, the V gene TRBV6-6; TRBD2 might be the D (6 bases). The germline gives CDR1 MNHNY, CDR2 SVGAGI (reference sequence). The CDR3 extends over 16 amino acids. With 2 bases removed from V and 4 bases from J, the gap between germline ends came to 14 bases.